This T cell receptor beta chain was observed in a study of blood T cell repertoires in COVID-19. Repertoires were generated with immunoSEQ multiplex PCR, while TCRdb's copy carries only in-frame clones and drops some. Of around 100,000 clones detected, 90% appear once; the ten largest clones hold roughly 5%. Trimming cost V 3 bases and J 0 bases; bases outside gene matches: 7. The CDR3 consists of 17 residues. Germline-derived CDR1 and CDR2 are SGHRS and YFSETQ. Material for sequencing was peripheral blood. The chain recombines TRBV5-1 with TRBJ1-4; the match to TRBD1 covers 8 bases. This TCR was recovered from a man aged 45 to 65 with acute or convalescent COVID-19. The CDR3, as DNA: TGCGCCAGCAGCTATGGACAGGGAGCTACAACTAATGAAAAACTGTTTTTT. It specifies CASSYGQGATTNEKLFF.